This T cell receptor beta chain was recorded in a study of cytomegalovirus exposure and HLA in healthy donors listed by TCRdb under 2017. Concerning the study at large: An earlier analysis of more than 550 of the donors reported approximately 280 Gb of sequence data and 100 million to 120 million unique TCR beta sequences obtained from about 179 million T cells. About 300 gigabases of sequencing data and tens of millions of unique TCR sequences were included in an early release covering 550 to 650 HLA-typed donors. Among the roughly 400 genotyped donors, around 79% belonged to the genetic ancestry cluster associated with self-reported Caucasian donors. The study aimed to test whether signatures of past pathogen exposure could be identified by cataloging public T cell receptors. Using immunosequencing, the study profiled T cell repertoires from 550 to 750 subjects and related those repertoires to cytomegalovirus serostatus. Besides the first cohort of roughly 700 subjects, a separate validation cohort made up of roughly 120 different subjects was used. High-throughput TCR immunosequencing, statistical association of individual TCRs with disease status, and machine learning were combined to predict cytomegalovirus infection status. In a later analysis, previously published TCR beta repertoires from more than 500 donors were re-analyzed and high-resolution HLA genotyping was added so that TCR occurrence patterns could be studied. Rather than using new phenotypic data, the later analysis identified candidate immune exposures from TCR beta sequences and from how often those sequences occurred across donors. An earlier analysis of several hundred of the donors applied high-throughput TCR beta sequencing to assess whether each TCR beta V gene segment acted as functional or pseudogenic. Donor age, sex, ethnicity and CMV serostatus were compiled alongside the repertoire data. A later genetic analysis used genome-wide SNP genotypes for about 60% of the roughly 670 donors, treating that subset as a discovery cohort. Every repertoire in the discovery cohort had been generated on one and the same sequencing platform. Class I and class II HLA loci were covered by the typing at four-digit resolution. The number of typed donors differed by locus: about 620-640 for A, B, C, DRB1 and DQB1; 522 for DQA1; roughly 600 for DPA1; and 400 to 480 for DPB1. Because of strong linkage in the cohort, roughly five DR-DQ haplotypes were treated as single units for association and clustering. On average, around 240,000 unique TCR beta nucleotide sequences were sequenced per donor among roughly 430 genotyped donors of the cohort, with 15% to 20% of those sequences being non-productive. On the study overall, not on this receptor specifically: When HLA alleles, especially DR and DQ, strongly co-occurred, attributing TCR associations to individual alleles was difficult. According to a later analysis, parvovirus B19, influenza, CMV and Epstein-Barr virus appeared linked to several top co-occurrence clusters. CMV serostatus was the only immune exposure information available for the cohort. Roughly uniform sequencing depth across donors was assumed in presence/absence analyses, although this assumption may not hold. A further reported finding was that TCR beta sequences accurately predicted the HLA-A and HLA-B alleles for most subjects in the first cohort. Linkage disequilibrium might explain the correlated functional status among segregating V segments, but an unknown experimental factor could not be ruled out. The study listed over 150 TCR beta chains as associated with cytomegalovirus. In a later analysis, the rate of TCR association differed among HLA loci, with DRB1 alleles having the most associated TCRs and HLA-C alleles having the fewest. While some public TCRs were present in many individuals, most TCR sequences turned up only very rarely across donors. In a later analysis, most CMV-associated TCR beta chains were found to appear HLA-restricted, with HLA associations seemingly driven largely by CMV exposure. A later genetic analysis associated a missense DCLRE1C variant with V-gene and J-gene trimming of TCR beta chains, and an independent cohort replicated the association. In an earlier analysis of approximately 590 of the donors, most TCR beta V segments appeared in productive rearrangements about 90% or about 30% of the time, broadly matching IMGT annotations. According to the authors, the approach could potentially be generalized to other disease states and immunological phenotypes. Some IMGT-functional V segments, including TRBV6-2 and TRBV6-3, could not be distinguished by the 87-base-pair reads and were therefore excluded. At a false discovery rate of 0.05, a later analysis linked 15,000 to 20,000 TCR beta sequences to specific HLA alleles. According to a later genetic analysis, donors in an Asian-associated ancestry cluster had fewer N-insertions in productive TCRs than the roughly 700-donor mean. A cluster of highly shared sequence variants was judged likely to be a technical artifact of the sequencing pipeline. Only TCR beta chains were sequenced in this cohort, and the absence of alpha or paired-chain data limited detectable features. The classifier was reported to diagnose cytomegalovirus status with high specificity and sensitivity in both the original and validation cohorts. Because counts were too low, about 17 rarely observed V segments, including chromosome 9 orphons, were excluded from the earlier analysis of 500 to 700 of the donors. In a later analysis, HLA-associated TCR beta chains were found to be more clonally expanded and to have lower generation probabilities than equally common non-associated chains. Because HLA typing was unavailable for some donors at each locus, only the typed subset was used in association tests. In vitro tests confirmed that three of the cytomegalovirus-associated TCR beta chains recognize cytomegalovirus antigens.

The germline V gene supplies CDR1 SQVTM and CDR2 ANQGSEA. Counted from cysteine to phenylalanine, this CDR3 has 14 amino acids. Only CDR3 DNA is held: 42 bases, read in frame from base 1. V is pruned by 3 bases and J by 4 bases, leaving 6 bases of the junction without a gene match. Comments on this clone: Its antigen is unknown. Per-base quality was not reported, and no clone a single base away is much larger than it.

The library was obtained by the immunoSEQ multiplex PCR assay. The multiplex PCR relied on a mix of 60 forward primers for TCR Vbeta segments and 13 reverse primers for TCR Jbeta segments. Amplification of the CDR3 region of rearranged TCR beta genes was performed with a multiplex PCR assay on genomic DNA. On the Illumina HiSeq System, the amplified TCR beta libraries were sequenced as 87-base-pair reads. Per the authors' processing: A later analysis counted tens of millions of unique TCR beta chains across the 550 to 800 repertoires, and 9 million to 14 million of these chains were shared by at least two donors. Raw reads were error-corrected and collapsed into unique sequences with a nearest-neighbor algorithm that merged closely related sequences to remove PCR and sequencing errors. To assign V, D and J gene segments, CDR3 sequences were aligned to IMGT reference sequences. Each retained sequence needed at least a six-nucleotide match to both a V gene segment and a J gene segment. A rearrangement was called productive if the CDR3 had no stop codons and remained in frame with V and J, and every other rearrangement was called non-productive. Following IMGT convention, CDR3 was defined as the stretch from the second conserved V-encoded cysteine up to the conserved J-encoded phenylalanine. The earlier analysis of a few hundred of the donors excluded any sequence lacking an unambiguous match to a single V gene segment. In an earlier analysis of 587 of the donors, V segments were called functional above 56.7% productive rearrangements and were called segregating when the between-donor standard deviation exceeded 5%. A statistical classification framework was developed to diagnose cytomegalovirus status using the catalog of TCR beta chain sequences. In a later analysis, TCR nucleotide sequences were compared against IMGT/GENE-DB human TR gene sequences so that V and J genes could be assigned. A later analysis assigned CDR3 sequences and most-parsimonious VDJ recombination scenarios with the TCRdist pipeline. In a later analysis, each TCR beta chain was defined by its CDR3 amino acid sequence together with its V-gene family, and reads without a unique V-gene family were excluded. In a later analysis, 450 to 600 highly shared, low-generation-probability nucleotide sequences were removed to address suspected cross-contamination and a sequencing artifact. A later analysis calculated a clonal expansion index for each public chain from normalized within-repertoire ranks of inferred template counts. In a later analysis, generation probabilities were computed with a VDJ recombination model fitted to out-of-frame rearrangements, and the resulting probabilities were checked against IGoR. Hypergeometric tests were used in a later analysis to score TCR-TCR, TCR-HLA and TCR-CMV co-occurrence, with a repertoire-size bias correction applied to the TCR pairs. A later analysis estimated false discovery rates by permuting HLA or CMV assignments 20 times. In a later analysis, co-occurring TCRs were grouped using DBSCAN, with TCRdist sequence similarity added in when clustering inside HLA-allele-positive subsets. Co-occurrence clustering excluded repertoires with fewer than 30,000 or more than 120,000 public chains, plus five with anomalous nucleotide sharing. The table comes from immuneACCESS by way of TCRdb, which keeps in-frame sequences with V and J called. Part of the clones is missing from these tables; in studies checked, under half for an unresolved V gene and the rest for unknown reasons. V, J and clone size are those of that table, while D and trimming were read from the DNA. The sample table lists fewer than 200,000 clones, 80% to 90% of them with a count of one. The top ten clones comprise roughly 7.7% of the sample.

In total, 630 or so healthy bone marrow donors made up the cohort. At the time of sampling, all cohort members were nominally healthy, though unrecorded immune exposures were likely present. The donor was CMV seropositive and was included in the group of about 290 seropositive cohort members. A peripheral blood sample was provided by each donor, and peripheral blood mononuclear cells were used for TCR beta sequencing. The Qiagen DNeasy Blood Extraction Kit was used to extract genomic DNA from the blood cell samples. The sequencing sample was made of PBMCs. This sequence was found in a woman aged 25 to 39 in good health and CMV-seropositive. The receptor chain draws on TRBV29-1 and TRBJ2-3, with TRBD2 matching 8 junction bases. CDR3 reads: CSVDNGGASDTQYF. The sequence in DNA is TGCAGCGTTGATAACGGGGGGGCATCAGATACGCAGTATTTT.